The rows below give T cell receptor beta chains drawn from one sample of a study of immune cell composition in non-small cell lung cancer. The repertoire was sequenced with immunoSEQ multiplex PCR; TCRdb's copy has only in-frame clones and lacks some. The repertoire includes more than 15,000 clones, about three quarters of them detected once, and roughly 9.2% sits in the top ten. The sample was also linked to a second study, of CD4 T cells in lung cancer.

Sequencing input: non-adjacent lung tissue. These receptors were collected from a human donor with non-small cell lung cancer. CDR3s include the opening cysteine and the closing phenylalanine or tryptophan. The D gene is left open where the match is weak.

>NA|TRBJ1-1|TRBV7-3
CASSPSVGQGNTEAFF
TGTGCCAGCAGCCCCTCGGTGGGTCAGGGGAACACTGAAGCTTTCTTT
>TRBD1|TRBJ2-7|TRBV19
CASSGGTGVPYEQYF
TGTGCCAGTAGTGGTGGGACAGGGGTCCCCTACGAGCAGTACTTC
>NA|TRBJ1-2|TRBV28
CASRRSGRTYGYTF
TGTGCCAGCAGACGTTCGGGACGGACCTATGGCTACACCTTC
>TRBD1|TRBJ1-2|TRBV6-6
CASSPGQDYGYTF
TGTGCCAGCAGTCCGGGACAGGACTATGGCTACACCTTC
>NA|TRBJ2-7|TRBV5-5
CASSLAGTTYEQYF
TGTGCCAGCAGCTTGGCCGGGACAACCTACGAGCAGTACTTC
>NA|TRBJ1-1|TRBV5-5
CASSLEVQLNTEAFF
TGTGCCAGCAGCTTGGAGGTACAGTTGAACACTGAAGCTTTCTTT
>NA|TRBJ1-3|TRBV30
CACPTGSGNTIYF
TGTGCCTGCCCGACAGGTTCTGGAAACACCATATATTTT
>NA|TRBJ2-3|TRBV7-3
CASSPAIQAGAKDTQYF
TGTGCCAGCAGCCCAGCCATTCAGGCGGGGGCCAAAGATACGCAGTATTTT
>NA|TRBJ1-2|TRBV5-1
CASSPTGANYGYTF
TGCGCCAGCAGCCCCACGGGGGCGAACTATGGCTACACCTTC
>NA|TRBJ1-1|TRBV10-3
CAISEEANTEAFF
TGTGCCATCAGTGAGGAGGCGAACACTGAAGCTTTCTTT
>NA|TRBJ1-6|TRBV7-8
CASRQNNSPLHF
TGTGCCAGCAGGCAGAATAATTCACCCCTCCACTTT
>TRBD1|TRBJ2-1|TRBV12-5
CASGIGQGAPEDEQFF
TGTGCTAGTGGTATCGGACAGGGGGCGCCTGAGGATGAGCAGTTCTTC
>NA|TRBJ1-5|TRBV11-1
CASSPGTGRNQPQHF
TGTGCCAGCAGCCCCGGGACGGGCCGCAATCAGCCCCAGCATTTT
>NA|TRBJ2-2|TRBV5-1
CASSAPPAGWATGELFF
TGCGCCAGCAGCGCCCCCCCGGCCGGGTGGGCCACCGGGGAGCTGTTTTTT
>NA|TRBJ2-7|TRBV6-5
CASSEYIIEQYF
TGTGCCAGCAGTGAATACATCATCGAGCAGTACTTC
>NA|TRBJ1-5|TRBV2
CASMTDINQPQHF
TGTGCCAGCATGACAGATATTAATCAGCCCCAGCATTTT
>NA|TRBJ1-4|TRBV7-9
CAIELGVGEKLFF
TGTGCCATCGAACTAGGGGTCGGTGAAAAACTGTTTTTT